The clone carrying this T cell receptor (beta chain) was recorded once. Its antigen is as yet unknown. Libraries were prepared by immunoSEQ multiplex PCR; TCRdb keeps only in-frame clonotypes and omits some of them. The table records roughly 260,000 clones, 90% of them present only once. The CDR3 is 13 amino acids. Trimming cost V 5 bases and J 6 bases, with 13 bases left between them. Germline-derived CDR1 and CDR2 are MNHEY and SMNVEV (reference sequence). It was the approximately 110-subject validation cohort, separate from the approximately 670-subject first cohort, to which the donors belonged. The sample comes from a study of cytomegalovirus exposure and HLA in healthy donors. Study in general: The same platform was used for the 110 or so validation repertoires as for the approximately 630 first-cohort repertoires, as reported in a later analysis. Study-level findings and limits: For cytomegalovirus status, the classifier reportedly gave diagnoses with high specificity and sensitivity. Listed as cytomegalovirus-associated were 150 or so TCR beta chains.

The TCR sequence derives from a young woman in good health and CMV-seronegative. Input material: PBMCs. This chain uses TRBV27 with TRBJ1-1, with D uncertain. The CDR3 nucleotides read TGTGCCAGCAGTGTTCCGGGTGGCCCTGAAGCTTTCTTT. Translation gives CASSVPGGPEAFF.